This TCR beta chain stems from a study of CD8 T cells in ankylosing spondylitis. Overall study findings and caveats: Reportedly, disease-linked clones are significantly enriched in ankylosing spondylitis patients' matched synovial fluid. A TCR beta motif made of about 8 highly homologous variants seemed typical of ankylosing spondylitis blood. Earlier literature documents some of the motif variants in reactive arthritis synovial fluid and blood. Peripheral blood samples showed relatively rare disease-linked clones, and these clones were CD8+.

5'-RACE, quantitative and with molecular barcodes, yielded the TCR beta libraries. Each CDR3 protein gets one entry after TCRdb re-called the 5' RACE reads with MiXCR. Found here are hundreds of thousands of distinct CDR3 sequences, 17% of them singletons; the top ten hold approximately 0.93%. Germline V lookup: CDR1 LNHDA, CDR2 SQIVND (reference sequence). The CDR3 contains 13 residues. V gave up 7 bases and J gave up 10 bases, with 19 bases separating them. Concerning this clonotype itself: What it binds is unknown.

The sequenced sample was blood, either unsorted or a sorted T cell fraction (not recorded which). The genes are TRBV19 and TRBJ1-2, with no clear D. The receptor was derived from a male donor with ankylosing spondylitis. CDR3 loop: CASTPGPVWDYTF. The DNA of the CDR3 is TGTGCCAGTACCCCTGGACCAGTTTGGGACTACACCTTC.